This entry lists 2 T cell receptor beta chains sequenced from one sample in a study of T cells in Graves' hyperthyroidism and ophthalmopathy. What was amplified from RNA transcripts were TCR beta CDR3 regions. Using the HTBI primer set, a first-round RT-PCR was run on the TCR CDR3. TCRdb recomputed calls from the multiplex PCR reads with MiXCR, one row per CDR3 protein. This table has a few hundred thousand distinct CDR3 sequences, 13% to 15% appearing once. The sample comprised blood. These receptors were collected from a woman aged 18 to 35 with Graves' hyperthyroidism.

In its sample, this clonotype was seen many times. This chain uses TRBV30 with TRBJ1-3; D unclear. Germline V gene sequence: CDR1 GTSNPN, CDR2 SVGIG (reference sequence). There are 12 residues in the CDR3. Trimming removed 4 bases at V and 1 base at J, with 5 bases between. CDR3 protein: CAWTQSGNTIYF. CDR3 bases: TGTGCCTGGACACAGTCTGGAAACACCATATATTTT. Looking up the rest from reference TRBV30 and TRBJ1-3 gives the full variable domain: SQTIHQWPATLVQPVGSPLSLECTVEGTSNPNLYWYRQAAGRGLQLLFYSVGIGQISSEVPQNLSASRPQDRQFILSSKKLLLSDSGFYLCAWTQSGNTIYFGEGSWLTVV.

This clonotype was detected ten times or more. The CDR3 spells CASKPGQGNSPLHF. CDR3 nucleotide sequence: TGTGCCAGCAAACCGGGACAGGGCAATTCACCCCTCCACTTT. The genes are TRBV6-1 and TRBJ1-6; TRBD1 agrees at 9 bases. V lost 7 bases and J lost 7; bases outside the gene matches: 5. The V gene's germline CDR1 is MNHNS and CDR2 SASEGT. The CDR3 has 14 residues.